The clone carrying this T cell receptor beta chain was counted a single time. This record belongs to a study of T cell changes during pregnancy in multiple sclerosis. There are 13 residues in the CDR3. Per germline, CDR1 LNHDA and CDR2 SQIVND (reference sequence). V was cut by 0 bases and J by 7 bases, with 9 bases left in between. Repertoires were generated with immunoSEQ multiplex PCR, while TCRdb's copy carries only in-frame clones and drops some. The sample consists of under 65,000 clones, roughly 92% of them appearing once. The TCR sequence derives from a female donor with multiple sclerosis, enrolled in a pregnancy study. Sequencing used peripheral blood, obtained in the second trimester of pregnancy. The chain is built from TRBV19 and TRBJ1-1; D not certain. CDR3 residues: CASSIDREDEAFF. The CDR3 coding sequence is TGTGCCAGTAGTATAGATAGAGAGGATGAAGCTTTCTTT.